This record looks at one T cell receptor beta chain sequence and its context. The record originates from a study of OX40 agonist ivuxolimab in advanced cancers. There are 15 residues in the CDR3. Germline lookup yields CDR1 SGHVS and CDR2 FQNEAQ. Trimming cost V 1 base and J 2 bases, with 12 bases left between them. The data were produced by immunoSEQ multiplex PCR, yet TCRdb's version contains in-frame clones alone and is incomplete. The sample has about 73,000 clones; approximately 92% are singletons. The starting material was CD4+ or CD8+ T cells sorted from blood, obtained in a trial of the OX40 agonist ivuxolimab. The gene calls are TRBV7-8 and TRBJ2-7; D gene uncertain. This receptor was identified in an adult with an advanced solid tumor such as melanoma, head and neck, liver or kidney cancer. The chain's CDR3 is CASSLVEPGAYEQYF. The CDR3 DNA reads TGTGCCAGCAGCTTAGTAGAACCAGGCGCCTACGAGCAGTACTTC. The entire variable domain, with the rest obtained from reference TRBV7-8 and TRBJ2-7, is as follows: GAGVSQSPRYKVAKRGQDVALRCDPISGHVSLFWYQQALGQGPEFLTYFQNEAQLDKSGLPSDRFFAERPEGSVSTLKIQRTQQEDSAVYLCASSLVEPGAYEQYFGPGTRLTVT.